Listed here is a single T cell receptor (beta chain). Its antigen is currently unknown. This sample was taken from a study of cytomegalovirus exposure and HLA in healthy donors. Study in general: Researchers previously reported finding roughly 120 million unique TCR beta sequences from around 200 million T cells. Early released data had about 85 million unique TCRs, all coming from HLA-typed donors.

V was clipped by 7 bases and J by 8 bases; unmatched bases: 10. Germline-derived CDR1 and CDR2 are SQVTM and ANQGSEA. The CDR3 loop spans 12 amino acids. PCR involved 60 Vbeta and 13 Jbeta primers. Repertoires were generated with immunoSEQ multiplex PCR, while TCRdb's copy carries only in-frame clones and drops some. The sample includes approximately 150,000 clones, 76% of them seen just once. Study conclusions and caveats: Presence/absence comparisons presumed near-even sequencing depth among donors. Later work associated fewer than 20,000 TCR beta sequences with HLA alleles at 0.05 false discovery rate.

The sample was PBMCs. This receptor was taken from a male donor in good health and CMV-seronegative. The J gene is TRBJ1-1, the V gene TRBV29-1; 7 nucleotides align to TRBD1. The CDR3 bases are TGCAGCGCCCTACCCACAGGGGAGGAAGCTTTCTTT. The encoded protein is CSALPTGEEAFF. Variable domain in full (rest from reference TRBV29-1 and TRBJ1-1): SAVISQKPSRDICQRGTSLTIQCQVDSQVTMMFWYRQQPGQSLTLIATANQGSEATYESGFVIDKFPISRPNLTFSTLTVSNMSPEDSSIYLCSALPTGEEAFFGQGTRLTVV.